This TCR beta chain was found in a study of shared clonotypes between healthy human individuals. The CDR3 extends over 15 amino acids. The germline CDR1 and CDR2 sequences are SGHAT and FQNNGV. As concerns this clone: Its matching antigen is unknown.

TCRdb keeps only in-frame clones here, not all; method: immunoSEQ multiplex PCR. The sample shows fewer than 3 million clones, around 90% of them seen only once. Investigators divided CD4+ cells into CD45RA+ naive and CD45RA-negative memory subsets. Study conclusions and caveats: Among non-shared clonotypes, generation probabilities were lower than among those shared by all four donors.

The sequence was collected from a man aged 18 to 30 in good health. Some clones in this sample may be carry-over from other donors' samples. This rearrangement joins TRBV11-2 to TRBJ2-5; the D gene is possibly TRBD2 (6 bases). The last part of the DNA fits TRBJ2-7 better; the J call may be wrong. The source material was naive CD4+ T cells from PBMCs. Subset of the sample: CD45RA+ positively selected. CDR3 coding DNA: TGTGCCAGCAGCCCTCAGGTTAGCGGAGGTTACGAGCAGTACTTC. As protein: CASSPQVSGGYEQYF.